Below, 7 T cell receptor beta chains from the same sample are listed, as sequenced in a study of T cells after posttransplantation cyclophosphamide. Clones were sequenced by immunoSEQ multiplex PCR, and TCRdb holds only the in-frame ones, with some missing. The table includes about 52,000 clones, roughly 92% detected once. Sequencing was done on a sample of PBMCs. These receptors all stem from a woman in her 30s in good health and a related stem cell transplant donor.

The genes are TRBV4-2 and TRBJ2-1; TRBD1 matches 7 bases. Germline CDR1 LGHNA, CDR2 YNFKEQ. CDR3 length: 15 amino acids. The ends lost 2 bases at V and 2 bases at J; junction bases unmatched: 3. This chain's CDR3 is CASSQTGTAYNEQFF. CDR3 sequence (DNA): TGTGCCAGCAGCCAAACCGGGACAGCCTACAATGAGCAGTTCTTC.

The V and J genes are TRBV7-9 and TRBJ2-2, with D possibly TRBD2 on 5 matching bases. In germline, CDR1 is SEHNR, CDR2 FQNEAQ (reference sequence). This CDR3 contains 15 residues. Trimming removed 9 bases at V and 4 bases at J, with 18 bases between. The CDR3 DNA sequence: TGTGCCAGTTCGAGGGCCGGGTCTCGCACCGGGGAGCTGTTTTTT. Its translation is CASSRAGSRTGELFF.

The chain has TRBV7-3 and TRBJ2-1; 9 bases are a match to TRBD2. The CDR3 runs 15 residues. The junction had 11 bases not matched to a gene; V was cut back by 4 bases and J by 10 bases. Germline-derived CDR1 and CDR2 are SGHTA and FQGTGA. The CDR3 sequence: CASSSSRTLAGEQFF. The DNA of the CDR3 is TGTGCCAGCAGCTCCTCCCGAACCCTAGCGGGAGAGCAGTTCTTC.

The rearrangement joins TRBV5-5 to TRBJ2-2; 8 bases are a match to TRBD2. This CDR3 is 17 amino acids long. Losses at the gene ends were 1 base for V and 4 bases for J; bases not matched to a gene: 9. The germline CDR1 and CDR2 sequences are SGHKS and YYEKEE (reference sequence). CDR3 protein: CASSLWASGSSTGELFF. As DNA, the CDR3 is TGTGCCAGCAGCTTGTGGGCTAGCGGGTCCTCCACCGGGGAGCTGTTTTTT.

The chain couples TRBV19 to TRBJ1-5, with 9 positions matching TRBD1. CDR1 LNHDA and CDR2 SQIVND come from the germline V gene (reference sequence). V dropped 5 bases and J dropped 9; count of bases not matched to a gene: 11. This CDR3 spans 15 amino acids. CDR3 loop: CASSDAGTGISPQHF. CDR3 DNA: TGTGCCAGTAGTGACGCCGGGACAGGGATTTCGCCCCAGCATTTT.

Note on this clone: Additional DNA sequences in this sample encode the identical CDR3. This chain uses TRBV19 with TRBJ1-5; D is unclear. CDR1 and CDR2 (germline): LNHDA, SQIVND (reference sequence). The CDR3 totals 13 residues. Trimming left V 9 bases short and J 3 bases short, with 12 bases between. CDR3 sequence reads: CASARQINQPQHF. The CDR3 nucleotides are TGTGCCAGCGCTCGCCAGATCAATCAGCCCCAGCATTTT.

The V and J genes are TRBV4-2 and TRBJ2-2; D might be TRBD1 (6 bases). The germline gives CDR1 LGHNA, CDR2 YNFKEQ. This CDR3 comprises 14 residues. Trimming took off 2 bases at V and 6 bases at J, with 10 bases between the two ends. CDR3 sequence (DNA): TGTGCCAGCAGCCAAACCAGGGGAGCCGGGGAGCTGTTTTTT. It yields the protein CASSQTRGAGELFF.